This T cell receptor (beta chain) was sequenced for a study of T cell repertoires and leukemia-associated antigens. Background on the study: Roughly 16 million effective reads came from all samples combined. The study, taken as a whole, reports: Whether expanded clones are antigen-specific and functional remains untested. V, J, VDJ and CDR3 counts did not differ significantly among groups.

TCRdb ran MiXCR on the 5' RACE reads and lists one entry per CDR3 protein. The repertoire consists of some 12,000 distinct CDR3 sequences, with approximately 42% occurring once and the leading ten covering 27%. CDR3 length: 14 residues. V trimming: 3 bases; J trimming: 2 bases; junction bases outside the gene matches: 7. Germline CDR1 is DFQATT and CDR2 is SNEGSKA (reference sequence). CD3+ T cells were rested overnight without fetal bovine serum. Concerning this clonotype itself: What it binds is not known.

Sequenced sample: CD3+ T cells sorted from blood and cultured. This TCR came from a female donor in good health. The V call is TRBV20-1, the J call TRBJ2-7; TRBD2 agrees at 7 bases. CDR3 coding DNA: TGCAGTGCTAGGGGCAGCGGGACTACCTACGAGCAGTACTTC. Amino acids: CSARGSGTTYEQYF.